The rows below give T cell receptor beta chains drawn from one sample of a study of OX40 agonist ivuxolimab in advanced cancers. Some clones are missing from TCRdb's copy, which holds only in-frame ones; the method was immunoSEQ multiplex PCR. The sample has 65,000 to 85,000 clones; over 80% are singletons. This material consisted of CD4+ or CD8+ T cells sorted from blood, taken in a trial of the OX40 agonist ivuxolimab. These receptors came from an adult with an advanced solid tumor such as melanoma, head and neck, liver or kidney cancer. The CDR3 runs from the conserved cysteine through the conserved F or W. D genes are given only for firm matches. Part of the rows lack a size; the others show once, few, many or a class for expanded clones.

cdr3_aa: CASSVGAQAGANVLTF
cdr3_nt: TGTGCCAGCAGCGTTGGGGCGCAGGCTGGGGCCAACGTCCTGACTTTC
clone_size: NA
d_call: NA
j_call: TRBJ2-6
v_call: TRBV9

cdr3_aa: CAWSHGGGAYNEQFF
cdr3_nt: TGTGCCTGGAGTCACGGCGGGGGGGCTTACAATGAGCAGTTCTTC
clone_size: NA
d_call: TRBD2
j_call: TRBJ2-1
v_call: TRBV30

cdr3_aa: CASSRDPGATNEKLFF
cdr3_nt: TGTGCCAGTAGTAGAGACCCGGGGGCAACTAATGAAAAACTGTTTTTT
clone_size: NA
d_call: NA
j_call: TRBJ1-4
v_call: TRBV19

cdr3_aa: CASSAGAGHNEQFF
cdr3_nt: TGTGCCAGCAGCGCCGGAGCGGGGCACAATGAGCAGTTCTTC
clone_size: NA
d_call: TRBD2
j_call: TRBJ2-1
v_call: TRBV7-6

cdr3_aa: CASSSQGTYGYTF
cdr3_nt: TGTGCCAGCAGTTCGCAGGGGACCTATGGCTACACCTTC
clone_size: NA
d_call: NA
j_call: TRBJ1-2
v_call: TRBV28

cdr3_aa: CASSSSGTGDRQYF
cdr3_nt: TGTGCCAGCAGCTCCTCCGGGACAGGGGACAGGCAGTACTTC
clone_size: NA
d_call: TRBD1
j_call: TRBJ2-7
v_call: TRBV7-2

cdr3_aa: CASSFSDLGASGTDTDTQYF
cdr3_nt: TGTGCCAGCAGCTTCTCGGATCTCGGAGCTAGCGGGACTGACACAGATACGCAGTATTTT
clone_size: once
d_call: TRBD2
j_call: TRBJ2-3
v_call: TRBV13

cdr3_aa: CATLDRSNTGELFF
cdr3_nt: TGTGCCACTTTGGACCGATCGAACACCGGGGAGCTGTTTTTT
clone_size: NA
d_call: NA
j_call: TRBJ2-2
v_call: TRBV6-5

cdr3_aa: CASSLGSSGIGNTIYF
cdr3_nt: TGTGCCAGCAGCTTAGGTTCCTCGGGGATAGGAAACACCATATATTTT
clone_size: NA
d_call: NA
j_call: TRBJ1-3
v_call: TRBV7-2

cdr3_aa: CASSVAQGYYEQYF
cdr3_nt: TGTGCCAGCAGCGTAGCACAGGGTTACTACGAGCAGTACTTC
clone_size: NA
d_call: NA
j_call: TRBJ2-7
v_call: TRBV9

cdr3_aa: CASSRRTGFEQYF
cdr3_nt: TGTGCCAGCAGCCGCCGGACGGGCTTCGAGCAGTACTTC
clone_size: NA
d_call: NA
j_call: TRBJ2-7
v_call: TRBV14

cdr3_aa: CASSFLQYSPLHF
cdr3_nt: TGTGCCAGCAGCTTCCTACAATATTCACCCCTCCACTTT
clone_size: NA
d_call: NA
j_call: TRBJ1-6
v_call: TRBV5-5

cdr3_aa: CASSAQGAGSPLHF
cdr3_nt: TGTGCCAGCAGCGCGCAGGGGGCTGGTTCACCCCTCCACTTT
clone_size: NA
d_call: TRBD1
j_call: TRBJ1-6
v_call: TRBV7-9

cdr3_aa: CASSLDRVSTDTQYF
cdr3_nt: TGTGCCAGCAGTCTGGACAGGGTGTCCACAGATACGCAGTATTTT
clone_size: NA
d_call: TRBD1
j_call: TRBJ2-3
v_call: TRBV6-6

cdr3_aa: CAISSTEDTEAFF
cdr3_nt: TGTGCCATCAGTTCAACGGAAGACACTGAAGCTTTCTTT
clone_size: NA
d_call: NA
j_call: TRBJ1-1
v_call: TRBV10-3

cdr3_aa: CASSPGQGTNYGYTF
cdr3_nt: TGTGCCAGCAGCCCCGGACAGGGGACTAACTATGGCTACACCTTC
clone_size: NA
d_call: TRBD1
j_call: TRBJ1-2
v_call: TRBV5-4

cdr3_aa: CSLEGFRNQPQHF
cdr3_nt: TGCAGCCTCGAGGGGTTCCGCAATCAGCCCCAGCATTTT
clone_size: NA
d_call: NA
j_call: TRBJ1-5
v_call: TRBV29-1

cdr3_aa: CAWRERGYTGELFF
cdr3_nt: TGTGCCTGGAGAGAAAGGGGATACACCGGGGAGCTGTTTTTT
clone_size: once
d_call: NA
j_call: TRBJ2-2
v_call: TRBV30

cdr3_aa: CASRDREAFF
cdr3_nt: TGTGCCAGCAGGGACCGAGAAGCTTTCTTT
clone_size: NA
d_call: NA
j_call: TRBJ1-1
v_call: TRBV2

cdr3_aa: CAISGEGTSGISYEQYF
cdr3_nt: TGTGCCATCAGTGGGGAGGGGACTAGCGGGATATCCTACGAGCAGTACTTC
clone_size: NA
d_call: TRBD2
j_call: TRBJ2-7
v_call: TRBV10-3

cdr3_aa: CASSLTEETQYF
cdr3_nt: TGTGCCAGCAGCTTAACGGAAGAGACCCAGTACTTC
clone_size: NA
d_call: NA
j_call: TRBJ2-5
v_call: TRBV11-2

cdr3_aa: CASSIDGGVNTEAFF
cdr3_nt: TGTGCCAGTAGTATAGACGGGGGGGTGAACACTGAAGCTTTCTTT
clone_size: NA
d_call: NA
j_call: TRBJ1-1
v_call: TRBV19

cdr3_aa: CALKGSSYEQYF
cdr3_nt: TGTGCCTTAAAAGGGAGCTCCTACGAGCAGTACTTC
clone_size: medium-sized
d_call: NA
j_call: TRBJ2-7
v_call: TRBV30

cdr3_aa: CASSSGQARETQYF
cdr3_nt: TGTGCCAGCAGCTCGGGACAGGCACGAGAGACCCAGTACTTC
clone_size: NA
d_call: TRBD1
j_call: TRBJ2-5
v_call: TRBV7-3

cdr3_aa: CASSDLIRTGGTEAFF
cdr3_nt: TGTGCCAGCAGTGATCTCATCCGGACAGGGGGCACTGAAGCTTTCTTT
clone_size: NA
d_call: TRBD1
j_call: TRBJ1-1
v_call: TRBV25-1

cdr3_aa: CAWSRTAGPLYGYTF
cdr3_nt: TGTGCCTGGAGTCGCACCGCGGGGCCCCTCTATGGCTACACCTTC
clone_size: NA
d_call: NA
j_call: TRBJ1-2
v_call: TRBV30

cdr3_aa: CASTLDLTGANVLTF
cdr3_nt: TGTGCCAGCACCTTAGACCTAACTGGGGCCAACGTCCTGACTTTC
clone_size: NA
d_call: NA
j_call: TRBJ2-6
v_call: TRBV6-1

cdr3_aa: CAIRPDTSADTQYF
cdr3_nt: TGTGCCATCAGGCCGGACACGAGCGCAGATACGCAGTATTTT
clone_size: NA
d_call: NA
j_call: TRBJ2-3
v_call: TRBV10-3

cdr3_aa: CAWSGGQGTDTQYF
cdr3_nt: TGTGCCTGGAGTGGGGGACAGGGGACAGATACGCAGTATTTT
clone_size: NA
d_call: TRBD1
j_call: TRBJ2-3
v_call: TRBV30

cdr3_aa: CASRKTQGRYNNQPQHF
cdr3_nt: TGTGCCAGCAGAAAGACCCAGGGACGGTATAACAATCAGCCCCAGCATTTT
clone_size: NA
d_call: NA
j_call: TRBJ1-5
v_call: TRBV13

cdr3_aa: CASSSYSGLAGNEQFF
cdr3_nt: TGCGCCAGCAGCTCCTACTCGGGACTAGCGGGGAATGAGCAGTTCTTC
clone_size: NA
d_call: TRBD2
j_call: TRBJ2-1
v_call: TRBV5-1

cdr3_aa: CAWSVETMNTEAFF
cdr3_nt: TGTGCCTGGAGTGTAGAGACAATGAACACTGAAGCTTTCTTT
clone_size: few
d_call: NA
j_call: TRBJ1-1
v_call: TRBV30

cdr3_aa: CASSLVEGNSPLHF
cdr3_nt: TGTGCCAGCAGCTTAGTTGAGGGTAATTCACCCCTCCACTTT
clone_size: NA
d_call: NA
j_call: TRBJ1-6
v_call: TRBV7-2

cdr3_aa: CASSLYSGRTNEQFF
cdr3_nt: TGTGCCAGCAGCTTGTACAGCGGGAGGACAAATGAGCAGTTCTTC
clone_size: NA
d_call: TRBD2
j_call: TRBJ2-1
v_call: TRBV5-6

cdr3_aa: CASSLEGKNIQYF
cdr3_nt: TGTGCCAGCAGTTTGGAGGGCAAAAACATTCAGTACTTC
clone_size: NA
d_call: NA
j_call: TRBJ2-4
v_call: TRBV2

cdr3_aa: CASSLSPGYEQYF
cdr3_nt: TGTGCCAGCAGCCTCAGTCCCGGCTACGAGCAGTACTTC
clone_size: NA
d_call: NA
j_call: TRBJ2-7
v_call: TRBV7-3

cdr3_aa: CASTPRGGNQPQHF
cdr3_nt: TGTGCCAGCACGCCCAGGGGGGGCAATCAGCCCCAGCATTTT
clone_size: NA
d_call: TRBD1
j_call: TRBJ1-5
v_call: TRBV27

cdr3_aa: CASRPGGGNYNEQFF
cdr3_nt: TGTGCCAGCAGGCCAGGGGGCGGGAACTACAATGAGCAGTTCTTC
clone_size: NA
d_call: TRBD1
j_call: TRBJ2-1
v_call: TRBV5-4

cdr3_aa: CASSLDTMNTEAFF
cdr3_nt: TGTGCCAGCTCCTTAGACACCATGAACACTGAAGCTTTCTTT
clone_size: NA
d_call: NA
j_call: TRBJ1-1
v_call: TRBV18

cdr3_aa: CASSYSKAGPDTQYF
cdr3_nt: TGTGCCAGCAGTTACTCGAAGGCAGGCCCAGATACGCAGTATTTT
clone_size: NA
d_call: NA
j_call: TRBJ2-3
v_call: TRBV6-6

cdr3_aa: CASRGLAGAGELFF
cdr3_nt: TGCGCCAGCAGGGGACTAGCGGGGGCCGGGGAGCTGTTTTTT
clone_size: NA
d_call: TRBD2
j_call: TRBJ2-2
v_call: TRBV5-1

cdr3_aa: CASSEFQSQHF
cdr3_nt: TGTGCCAGCAGTGAATTTCAGTCCCAGCATTTT
clone_size: once
d_call: NA
j_call: TRBJ1-5
v_call: TRBV6-1

cdr3_aa: CASSRGQGMNTEAFF
cdr3_nt: TGTGCCAGCAGTAGGGGACAGGGAATGAACACTGAAGCTTTCTTT
clone_size: NA
d_call: TRBD1
j_call: TRBJ1-1
v_call: TRBV6-6

cdr3_aa: CASQSGTSGYNEQFF
cdr3_nt: TGTGCCAGTCAGTCCGGGACTAGCGGTTACAATGAGCAGTTCTTC
clone_size: NA
d_call: TRBD2
j_call: TRBJ2-1
v_call: TRBV28

cdr3_aa: CAWSRTGRINSPLHF
cdr3_nt: TGTGCCTGGAGTCGGACAGGAAGAATTAATTCACCCCTCCACTTT
clone_size: NA
d_call: TRBD1
j_call: TRBJ1-6
v_call: TRBV30

cdr3_aa: CASSPWTGETQYF
cdr3_nt: TGTGCCAGCAGCCCATGGACCGGGGAGACCCAGTACTTC
clone_size: NA
d_call: NA
j_call: TRBJ2-5
v_call: TRBV7-2

cdr3_aa: CASSQDPLAGGEQYF
cdr3_nt: TGCGCCAGCAGCCAAGATCCACTAGCGGGAGGCGAGCAGTACTTC
clone_size: NA
d_call: TRBD2
j_call: TRBJ2-7
v_call: TRBV4-1

cdr3_aa: CASSPGPEGARGNTIYF
cdr3_nt: TGCGCCAGCAGCCCCGGGCCCGAAGGGGCGCGAGGAAACACCATATATTTT
clone_size: NA
d_call: NA
j_call: TRBJ1-3
v_call: TRBV4-3

cdr3_aa: CASSSGTEPRYTF
cdr3_nt: TGTGCCAGCTCATCGGGGACAGAGCCCCGCTACACCTTC
clone_size: few
d_call: TRBD1
j_call: TRBJ1-2
v_call: TRBV18

cdr3_aa: CAARKTGTVAEAFF
cdr3_nt: TGTGCCGCCCGGAAGACGGGTACTGTGGCTGAAGCTTTCTTT
clone_size: NA
d_call: NA
j_call: TRBJ1-1
v_call: TRBV28

cdr3_aa: CASSRRFTQGNEKLFF
cdr3_nt: TGCGCCAGCAGCCGCCGCTTTACGCAGGGGAATGAAAAACTGTTTTTT
clone_size: NA
d_call: NA
j_call: TRBJ1-4
v_call: TRBV4-3

cdr3_aa: CASSSTGTSGGARDTQYF
cdr3_nt: TGTGCCAGCAGCTCGACTGGGACTAGCGGGGGGGCAAGAGATACGCAGTATTTT
clone_size: NA
d_call: TRBD2
j_call: TRBJ2-3
v_call: TRBV7-2

cdr3_aa: CSAGPWGSGSGANVLTF
cdr3_nt: TGCAGCGCCGGCCCGTGGGGAAGCGGCTCTGGGGCCAACGTCCTGACTTTC
clone_size: NA
d_call: NA
j_call: TRBJ2-6
v_call: TRBV29-1

cdr3_aa: CASATGTGDEQYF
cdr3_nt: TGTGCCAGTGCTACCGGGACAGGCGATGAGCAGTACTTC
clone_size: few
d_call: TRBD1
j_call: TRBJ2-7
v_call: TRBV19

cdr3_aa: CASRTNRGRHTEAFF
cdr3_nt: TGTGCCAGCAGAACTAACAGGGGGCGGCACACTGAAGCTTTCTTT
clone_size: NA
d_call: TRBD1
j_call: TRBJ1-1
v_call: TRBV28

cdr3_aa: CSFGGQGAAGYTF
cdr3_nt: TGCAGCTTTGGCGGACAGGGGGCAGCGGGCTACACCTTC
clone_size: NA
d_call: TRBD1
j_call: TRBJ1-2
v_call: TRBV29-1